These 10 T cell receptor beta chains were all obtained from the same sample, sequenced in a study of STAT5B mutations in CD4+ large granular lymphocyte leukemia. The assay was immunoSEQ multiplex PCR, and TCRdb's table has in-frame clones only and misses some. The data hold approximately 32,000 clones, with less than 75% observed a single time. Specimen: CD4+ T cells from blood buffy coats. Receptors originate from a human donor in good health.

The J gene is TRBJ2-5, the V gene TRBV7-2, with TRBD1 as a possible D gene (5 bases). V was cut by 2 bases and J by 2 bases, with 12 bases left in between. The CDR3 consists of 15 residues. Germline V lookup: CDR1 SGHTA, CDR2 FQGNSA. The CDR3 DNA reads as TGTGCCAGCAGCTTATCGCAGGGCCCACAAGAGACCCAGTACTTC. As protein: CASSLSQGPQETQYF.

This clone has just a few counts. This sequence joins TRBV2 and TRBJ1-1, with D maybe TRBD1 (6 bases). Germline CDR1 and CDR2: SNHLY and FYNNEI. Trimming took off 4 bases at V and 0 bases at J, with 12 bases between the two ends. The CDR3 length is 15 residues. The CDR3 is CASSVEGGMNTEAFF. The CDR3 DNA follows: TGTGCCAGCAGTGTGGAGGGGGGAATGAACACTGAAGCTTTCTTT.

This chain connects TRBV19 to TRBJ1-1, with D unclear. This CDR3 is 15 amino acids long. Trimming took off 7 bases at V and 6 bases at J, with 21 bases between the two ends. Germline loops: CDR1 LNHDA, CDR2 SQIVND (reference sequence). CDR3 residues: CASTSPREARAEAFF. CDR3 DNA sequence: TGTGCCAGTACATCCCCCCGGGAGGCGAGAGCTGAAGCTTTCTTT.

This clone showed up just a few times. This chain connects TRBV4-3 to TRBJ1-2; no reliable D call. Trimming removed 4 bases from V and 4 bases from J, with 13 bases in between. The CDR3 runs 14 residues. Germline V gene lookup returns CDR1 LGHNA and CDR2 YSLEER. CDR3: CASSPRFGSYGYTF. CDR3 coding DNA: TGCGCCAGCAGCCCAAGGTTTGGGAGCTATGGCTACACCTTC.

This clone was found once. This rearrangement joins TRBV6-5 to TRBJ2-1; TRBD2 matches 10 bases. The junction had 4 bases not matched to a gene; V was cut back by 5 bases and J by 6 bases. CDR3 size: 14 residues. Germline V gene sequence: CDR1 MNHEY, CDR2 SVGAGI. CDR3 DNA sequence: TGTGCCAGCAGTAGCGGGGGGGCCCTCAATGAGCAGTTCTTC. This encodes CASSSGGALNEQFF.

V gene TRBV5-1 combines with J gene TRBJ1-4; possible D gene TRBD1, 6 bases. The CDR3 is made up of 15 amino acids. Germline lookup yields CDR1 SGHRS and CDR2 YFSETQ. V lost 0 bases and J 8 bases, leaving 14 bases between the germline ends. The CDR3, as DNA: TGCGCCAGCAGCTTGGTTCCCAGGGGAGGCGAAAAACTGTTTTTT. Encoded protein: CASSLVPRGGEKLFF.

The CDR3 loop reads CASWNRGHGYTF. As DNA, the CDR3 is TGTGCCAGTTGGAATAGGGGGCACGGCTACACCTTC. The chain links TRBV28 to TRBJ1-2; the match to TRBD1 covers 7 bases. The CDR3 is 12 residues long. The V gene's germline CDR1 is MDHEN and CDR2 SYDVKM. The V segment lost 9 bases and the J segment 8 bases; nucleotides outside the gene matches: 9.

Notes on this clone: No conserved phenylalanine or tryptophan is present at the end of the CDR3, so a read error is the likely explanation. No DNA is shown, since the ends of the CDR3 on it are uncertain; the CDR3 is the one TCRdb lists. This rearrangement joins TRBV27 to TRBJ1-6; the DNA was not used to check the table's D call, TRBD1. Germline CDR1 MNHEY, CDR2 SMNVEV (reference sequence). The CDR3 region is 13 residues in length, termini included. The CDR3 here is CASSLEPGLGLII.

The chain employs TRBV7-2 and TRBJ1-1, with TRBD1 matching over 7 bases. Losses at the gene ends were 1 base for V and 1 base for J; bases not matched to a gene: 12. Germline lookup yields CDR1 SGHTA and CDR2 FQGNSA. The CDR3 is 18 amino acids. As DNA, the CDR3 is TGTGCCAGCAGCTTAGAAGCCCCCCACAGGGGCCAGAACACTGAAGCTTTCTTT. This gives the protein CASSLEAPHRGQNTEAFF.

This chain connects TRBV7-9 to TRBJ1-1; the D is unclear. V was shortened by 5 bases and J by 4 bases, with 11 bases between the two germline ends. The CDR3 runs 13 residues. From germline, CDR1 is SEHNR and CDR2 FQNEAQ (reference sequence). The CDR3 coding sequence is TGTGCCAGCAGCCCGAGGTACCCCACTGAAGCTTTCTTT. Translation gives CASSPRYPTEAFF.